The clone carrying this T cell receptor beta chain showed up many times. The sample belongs to a study of early T cells in non-severe SARS-CoV-2 infection. The wider study: The sequenced material was bulk RNA from unsorted whole blood, and its chains were unpaired.

Attachment of unique molecular identifiers to individual cDNA molecules was performed. TCRdb fed the 5' RACE reads into MiXCR, producing one record per CDR3 protein. Seen here are 25,000 to 35,000 distinct CDR3 sequences, approximately 2.9% observed once, and the top ten hold 0.6% to 0.75%. Trimming cost V 8 bases and J 5 bases; bases outside gene matches: 11. This CDR3 contains 15 residues. This sequence originates from an adult who was a healthcare worker with PCR-confirmed SARS-CoV-2 infection or an uninfected control (not recorded which). Sample: whole blood. This sequence joins TRBV12-3 or TRBV12-4 and TRBJ2-4; 8 bases fit TRBD1. This CDR3 reads CASGLTGTGQNIQYF. The CDR3 DNA follows: TGTGCCAGCGGACTTACCGGGACAGGACAAAACATTCAGTACTTC.